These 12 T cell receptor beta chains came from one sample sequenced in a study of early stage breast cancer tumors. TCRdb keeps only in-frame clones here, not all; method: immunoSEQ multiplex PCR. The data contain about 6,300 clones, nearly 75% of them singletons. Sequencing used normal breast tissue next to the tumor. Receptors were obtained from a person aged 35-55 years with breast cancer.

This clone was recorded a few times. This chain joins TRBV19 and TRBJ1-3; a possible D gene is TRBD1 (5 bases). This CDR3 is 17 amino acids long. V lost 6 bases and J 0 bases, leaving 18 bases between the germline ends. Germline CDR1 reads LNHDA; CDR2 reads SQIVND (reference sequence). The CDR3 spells CASSQRRGALSGNTIYF. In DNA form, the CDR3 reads TGTGCCAGTAGCCAAAGGCGAGGGGCTCTCTCTGGAAACACCATATATTTT. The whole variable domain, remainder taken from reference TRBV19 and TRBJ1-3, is DGGITQSPKYLFRKEGQNVTLSCEQNLNHDAMYWYRQDPGQGLRLIYYSQIVNDFQKGDIAEGYSVSREKKESFPLTVTSAQKNPTAFYLCASSQRRGALSGNTIYFGEGSWLTVV.

For the CDR3, the DNA is TGTGCCAGCAGCTTAGTAGGTGATCAGCCCCAGCATTTT. Translating gives CASSLVGDQPQHF. This chain links TRBV11-2 with TRBJ1-5; D gene unclear. The germline V gene encodes CDR1 SGHAT and CDR2 FQNNGV. With 1 base removed from V and 5 bases from J, the gap between germline ends came to 6 bases. The CDR3 loop spans 13 amino acids.

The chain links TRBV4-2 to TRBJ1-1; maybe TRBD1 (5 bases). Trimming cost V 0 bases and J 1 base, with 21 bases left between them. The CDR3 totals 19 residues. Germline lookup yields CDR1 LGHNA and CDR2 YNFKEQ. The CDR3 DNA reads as TGTGCCAGCAGCCAAGATCTGGAGAGCTCGAGGGGCGGGAACACTGAAGCTTTCTTT. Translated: CASSQDLESSRGGNTEAFF.

CDR3 coding DNA: TGTGCCAGCAGTCCCCCAGGTAAACTTGGACTTGAGCAGTACTTC. It is translated as CASSPPGKLGLEQYF. The genes are TRBV6-6 and TRBJ2-7; possibly TRBD2 for D (5 bases). The CDR3 totals 15 residues. With 5 bases removed from V and 7 bases from J, the gap between germline ends came to 21 bases. The germline V gene encodes CDR1 MNHNY and CDR2 SVGAGI (reference sequence).

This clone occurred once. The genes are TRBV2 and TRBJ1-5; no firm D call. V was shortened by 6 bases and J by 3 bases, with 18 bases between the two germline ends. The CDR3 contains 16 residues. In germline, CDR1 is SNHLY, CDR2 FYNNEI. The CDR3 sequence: CASSAHQQLYNQPQHF. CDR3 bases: TGTGCCAGCAGCGCCCATCAGCAACTGTACAATCAGCCCCAGCATTTT.

The CDR3 loop reads CASSKGSGTEDTYF. The CDR3 nucleotides read TGTGCCAGCAGTAAAGGCTCCGGGACAGAAGATACGTACTTC. The gene calls are TRBV6-6 and TRBJ2-7; 7 positions match TRBD1. Germline lookup yields CDR1 MNHNY and CDR2 SVGAGI (reference sequence). With 5 bases clipped from V and 12 bases from J, the junction kept 16 bases outside the gene matches. This CDR3 has 14 amino acids.

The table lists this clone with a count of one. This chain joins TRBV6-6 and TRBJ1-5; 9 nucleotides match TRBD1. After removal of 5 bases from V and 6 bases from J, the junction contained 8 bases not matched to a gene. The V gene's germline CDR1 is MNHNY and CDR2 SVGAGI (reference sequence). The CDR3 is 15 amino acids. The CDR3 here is CASSRDRVTSQPQHF. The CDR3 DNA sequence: TGTGCCAGCAGTCGGGACAGGGTAACGAGTCAGCCCCAGCATTTT.

The CDR3 DNA reads TGTGCCAGCACTACGGGACTAGGGGGCGGCGAGCAGTACTTC. Translation gives CASTTGLGGGEQYF. The chain combines TRBV6-5 with TRBJ2-7, with D perhaps matching TRBD2 (8 bases). Germline CDR1 is MNHEY and CDR2 is SVGAGI. The CDR3 loop spans 14 amino acids. Trimming took 7 bases from V and 6 from J, leaving 19 bases between them.

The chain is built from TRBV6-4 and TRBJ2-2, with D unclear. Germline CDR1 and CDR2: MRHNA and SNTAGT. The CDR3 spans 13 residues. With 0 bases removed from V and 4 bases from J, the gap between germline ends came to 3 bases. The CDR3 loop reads CASSDSGTGELFF. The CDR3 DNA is TGTGCCAGCAGTGACTCGGGCACCGGGGAGCTGTTTTTT.

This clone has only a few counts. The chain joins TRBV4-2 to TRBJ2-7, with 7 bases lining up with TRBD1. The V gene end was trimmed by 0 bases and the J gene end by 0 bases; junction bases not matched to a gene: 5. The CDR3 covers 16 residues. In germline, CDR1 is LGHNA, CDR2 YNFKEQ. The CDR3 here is CASSQEKGDSSYEQYF. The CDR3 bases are TGTGCCAGCAGCCAAGAGAAGGGGGACAGCTCCTACGAGCAGTACTTC.

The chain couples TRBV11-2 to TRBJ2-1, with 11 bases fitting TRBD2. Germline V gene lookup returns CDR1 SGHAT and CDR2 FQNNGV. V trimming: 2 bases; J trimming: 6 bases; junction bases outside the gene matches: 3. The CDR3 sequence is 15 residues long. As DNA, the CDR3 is TGTGCCAGCAGCTTAACTAGCGGGGGAGTCAATGAGCAGTTCTTC. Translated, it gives CASSLTSGGVNEQFF.

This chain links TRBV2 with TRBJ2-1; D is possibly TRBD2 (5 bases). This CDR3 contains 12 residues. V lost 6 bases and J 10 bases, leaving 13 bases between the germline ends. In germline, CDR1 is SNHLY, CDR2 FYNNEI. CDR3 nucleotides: TGTGCCAGCAGAGGACTCTCTCGGGAGCAGTTCTTC. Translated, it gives CASRGLSREQFF. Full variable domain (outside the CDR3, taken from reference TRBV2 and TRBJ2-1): EPEVTQTPSHQVTQMGQEVILRCVPISNHLYFYWYRQILGQKVEFLVSFYNNEISEKSEIFDDQFSVERPDGSNFTLKIRSTKLEDSAMYFCASRGLSREQFFGPGTRLTVL.